These 29 T cell receptor beta chains came from one sample sequenced in a study of control samples from healthy donors and cancer patients. The data were produced by immunoSEQ multiplex PCR, yet TCRdb's version contains in-frame clones alone and is incomplete. The sample lists about 130,000 clones; roughly 90% were seen once. The sequenced sample was blood. These receptors all stem from a man aged 18 to 29 in good health.

J is TRBJ2-7 and V is TRBV10-3; 7 bases are a match to TRBD1. The germline CDR1 and CDR2 sequences are ENHRY and SYGVKD. The junction had 8 bases not matched to a gene; V was cut back by 3 bases and J by 0 bases. There are 16 residues in the CDR3. The CDR3, as DNA: TGTGCCATCAGTGAATCCACAGGGGATAGCTCCTACGAGCAGTACTTC. Translation gives CAISESTGDSSYEQYF.

The table lists this clone with a few counts. The chain has TRBV7-3 and TRBJ1-2; D gene uncertain. Per germline, CDR1 SGHTA and CDR2 FQGTGA. The CDR3 totals 15 residues. Between the trimmed V and J ends, which lost 2 bases and 6 bases, there was a span of 16 bases. The chain's CDR3 is CASSLEAVSPHGYTF. DNA of the CDR3: TGTGCCAGCAGCTTAGAAGCCGTCAGCCCCCATGGCTACACCTTC.

The J gene is TRBJ1-3, the V gene TRBV18; D is possibly TRBD1 (5 bases). Trimming removed 3 bases from V and 5 bases from J, with 8 bases in between. This CDR3 spans 13 amino acids. Germline V gives CDR1 KGHSH, CDR2 LQKENI. The CDR3 DNA reads TGTGCCAGCTCACCCGACAGACGAAACACCATATATTTT. This translates into CASSPDRRNTIYF.

The J gene is TRBJ2-7, the V gene TRBV13; D is uncertain. V was pared by 2 bases and J by 0 bases, with 11 bases between. In germline, CDR1 is PRHDT, CDR2 FYEKMQ (reference sequence). The CDR3 length is 15 residues. CDR3 region: CASSLSQTFSYEQYF. The CDR3 DNA follows: TGTGCCAGCAGCTTAAGCCAGACCTTCTCCTACGAGCAGTACTTC.

The gene calls are TRBV2 and TRBJ2-7, with D perhaps matching TRBD2 (5 bases). The germline V and J ends were trimmed by 7 bases and 7 bases, with 11 bases remaining between them. This CDR3 has 11 residues. Germline assignment: CDR1 SNHLY and CDR2 FYNNEI. CDR3 amino acids: CASTSRVEQYF. CDR3 DNA: TGTGCCAGCACGTCGAGGGTTGAGCAGTACTTC.

This chain joins TRBV11-2 and TRBJ1-6, with TRBD1 matching 9 bases. Germline CDR1 SGHAT, CDR2 FQNNGV. V shed 3 bases and J 8 bases; nucleotides not matched to a gene: 5. The CDR3 length is 15 residues. The CDR3 DNA reads TGTGCCAGCAGCTTTGGGGACAGGGTTGATTCACCCCTCCACTTT. This gives the protein CASSFGDRVDSPLHF. Drawing the rest from reference TRBV11-2 and TRBJ1-6, the complete variable domain is EAGVAQSPRYKIIEKRQSVAFWCNPISGHATLYWYQQILGQGPKLLIQFQNNGVVDDSQLPKDRFSAERLKGVDSTLKIQPAKLEDSAVYLCASSFGDRVDSPLHFGNGTRLTVT.

The V and J genes are TRBV7-9 and TRBJ2-5; 9 positions match TRBD2. Germline V CDR1 and CDR2: SEHNR, FQNEAQ (reference sequence). V shed 5 bases and J 5 bases; nucleotides not matched to a gene: 9. This CDR3 contains 15 residues. CDR3 in amino acids: CASSPPGLAWETQYF. CDR3 DNA sequence: TGTGCCAGCAGCCCCCCGGGACTAGCATGGGAGACCCAGTACTTC.

CDR3 loop: CASREGFSDGQPQHF. Here the CDR3 DNA reads TGTGCCAGTAGGGAGGGATTCTCTGACGGTCAGCCCCAGCATTTT. This sequence joins TRBV19 and TRBJ1-5; D not certain. The ends were cut back, 6 bases at V and 6 bases at J, with 18 bases in the middle. The CDR3 extends over 15 amino acids. Germline assignment: CDR1 LNHDA and CDR2 SQIVND (reference sequence).

V and J are TRBV18 and TRBJ1-2; TRBD1 matches at 7 bases. Germline assignment: CDR1 KGHSH and CDR2 LQKENI. The CDR3 runs 15 residues. With 2 bases clipped from V and 6 bases from J, the junction kept 9 bases outside the gene matches. CDR3 sequence (DNA): TGTGCCAGCTCACCAATGACGCATGGACAGGATGGCTACACCTTC. Amino acid sequence: CASSPMTHGQDGYTF.

The V gene is TRBV19, the J gene TRBJ2-7; a weak D match, TRBD2 (7 bases). This CDR3 region has 13 residues. CDR1 is LNHDA and CDR2 is SQIVND in the germline V gene (reference sequence). Trimming removed 6 bases from V and 3 bases from J, with 12 bases in between. CDR3 DNA: TGTGCCAGTAGGGGGGGGCAGCTCTACGAGCAGTACTTC. The encoded protein is CASRGGQLYEQYF.

The chain employs TRBV4-1 and TRBJ2-6, with a possible D match to TRBD2 (6 bases). This CDR3 is built from 16 residues. Germline values: CDR1 MGHRA, CDR2 YSYEKL. With 0 bases removed from V and 0 bases from J, the gap between germline ends came to 6 bases. In nucleotides, the CDR3 is TGCGCCAGCAGCCAAGAGGAGGGCTCTGGGGCCAACGTCCTGACTTTC. Encoded protein: CASSQEEGSGANVLTF.

This chain uses TRBV13 with TRBJ2-3, with D possibly TRBD1 on 6 matching bases. V lost 7 bases and J 2 bases, leaving 13 bases between the germline ends. Per germline, CDR1 PRHDT and CDR2 FYEKMQ (reference sequence). There are 14 residues in the CDR3. The CDR3 protein is CASTLTGATDTQYF. Written as DNA, the CDR3 is TGTGCCAGCACCTTGACAGGAGCCACAGATACGCAGTATTTT.

The chain combines TRBV6-6 with TRBJ2-5; 10 nucleotides match TRBD2. V lost 6 bases, J lost 3 bases, and 4 bases stayed unmatched. The CDR3 totals 14 residues. Germline CDR1 is MNHNY and CDR2 is SVGAGI (reference sequence). The CDR3 reads CASRRTSGKETQYF. In nucleotides, the CDR3 is TGTGCCAGCAGAAGGACTAGCGGAAAAGAGACCCAGTACTTC.

The V and J genes are TRBV2 and TRBJ1-5; possible D gene TRBD1, 5 bases. Looked up from germline, CDR1 is SNHLY and CDR2 is FYNNEI. The CDR3 contains 13 residues. Between the trimmed V and J ends, which lost 7 bases and 5 bases, there was a span of 12 bases. CDR3 sequence reads: CASNILQDQPQHF. CDR3 DNA sequence: TGTGCCAGCAATATATTACAGGATCAGCCCCAGCATTTT.

The J gene is TRBJ2-7, the V gene TRBV6-1; TRBD1 matches at 8 bases. The V segment lost 3 bases and the J segment 4 bases; nucleotides outside the gene matches: 2. The CDR3 runs 13 residues. The germline V gene has CDR1 MNHNS and CDR2 SASEGT. The CDR3, as DNA: TGTGCCAGCAGTGATAGACAGGGGTACGAGCAGTACTTC. Translation: CASSDRQGYEQYF.

This rearrangement joins TRBV6-2 or TRBV6-3 to TRBJ1-4, with 7 bases that match TRBD1. V lost 5 bases, J lost 4 bases, and 4 bases stayed unmatched. CDR3 length equals 14 residues. CDR1 and CDR2 (germline): MNHEY, SVGEGT. In DNA form, the CDR3 reads TGTGCCAGCAGTGGGACAGAGGTTAATGAAAAACTGTTTTTT. Translation gives CASSGTEVNEKLFF.

In its sample, this clone was seen a few times. This sequence joins TRBV7-2 and TRBJ2-3; a possible D gene is TRBD2 (5 bases). CDR1 is SGHTA, CDR2 FQGNSA, per germline. The CDR3 contains 14 residues. V lost 1 base to trimming and J lost 4 bases, with 9 bases between them. CDR3 nucleotides: TGTGCCAGCAGCTTAGACGCTAGCTCAGATACGCAGTATTTT. This codes for CASSLDASSDTQYF.

V and J are TRBV18 and TRBJ1-2; a possible D gene is TRBD1 (5 bases). The CDR3 totals 15 residues. V was pared by 3 bases and J by 4 bases, with 15 bases between. Germline values: CDR1 KGHSH, CDR2 LQKENI. CDR3 nucleotide sequence: TGTGCCAGCTCACCCGAAGGGGAATGGGGCTATGGCTACACCTTC. Translated: CASSPEGEWGYGYTF.

This clone appeared a single time. The V gene is TRBV7-9, the J gene TRBJ2-5, with 7 nucleotides matching TRBD1. Looked up from germline, CDR1 is SEHNR and CDR2 is FQNEAQ (reference sequence). Germline trimming cut 1 base from V and 2 bases from J; bases unmatched to any gene: 7. This CDR3 region has 16 residues. The CDR3 loop reads CASSLGQGDGQETQYF. In DNA form, the CDR3 reads TGTGCCAGCAGCTTAGGGCAGGGGGACGGTCAAGAGACCCAGTACTTC. Using reference TRBV7-9 and TRBJ2-5 for the parts outside the CDR3, the full variable domain is DTGVSQNPRHKITKRGQNVTFRCDPISEHNRLYWYRQTLGQGPEFLTYFQNEAQLEKSRLLSDRFSAERPKGSFSTLEIQRTEQGDSAMYLCASSLGQGDGQETQYFGPGTRLLVL.

V gene TRBV27 combines with J gene TRBJ1-5; D not certain. V gave up 3 bases and J gave up 3 bases, with 9 bases separating them. CDR1 is MNHEY and CDR2 is SMNVEV in the germline V gene (reference sequence). This CDR3 spans 14 amino acids. The CDR3 nucleotides are TGTGCCAGCAGTTTTTCAGCTACCAATCAGCCCCAGCATTTT. Residues: CASSFSATNQPQHF.

This clone is a singleton in its sample. Distinct nucleotide sequences in the sample also encode this CDR3. The chain employs TRBV6-4 and TRBJ2-1; 11 bases match TRBD2. The V gene's germline CDR1 is MRHNA and CDR2 SNTAGT. V lost 4 bases and J lost 7; bases outside the gene matches: 3. This CDR3 is 14 amino acids long. Here the CDR3 DNA reads TGTGCCAGCAGTGTTAGCGGGGGGGCAAATGAGCAGTTCTTC. It codes for CASSVSGGANEQFF.

The chain combines TRBV12-5 with TRBJ2-1, with D possibly being TRBD1 (6 bases). This CDR3 is 14 amino acids long. Trimming cost V 6 bases and J 3 bases, with 12 bases left between them. Germline CDR1 reads LGHNT; CDR2 reads FRNRAP. Here the CDR3 reads CASGTGDGYNEQFF. In DNA form, the CDR3 reads TGTGCTAGTGGGACAGGTGACGGCTACAATGAGCAGTTCTTC.

This chain uses TRBV6-1 with TRBJ1-5; unclear D gene. CDR1 is MNHNS and CDR2 is SASEGT in the germline V gene. This CDR3 is 15 amino acids long. V was clipped by 0 bases and J by 5 bases, with 11 bases between them. The CDR3 DNA is TGTGCCAGCAGTGAAGCTCGACGACCCTATCAGCCCCAGCATTTT. Its translation is CASSEARRPYQPQHF.

CDR3 in amino acids: CASSLAPGQGSEQYF. The CDR3 nucleotides are TGTGCCAGCAGCTTGGCCCCGGGACAGGGGTCCGAGCAGTACTTC. The chain combines TRBV13 with TRBJ2-7, with TRBD1 matching over 10 bases. V dropped 3 bases and J dropped 6; count of bases not matched to a gene: 8. Per germline, CDR1 PRHDT and CDR2 FYEKMQ (reference sequence). The CDR3 totals 15 residues.

V and J are TRBV5-1 and TRBJ2-5; the match to TRBD1 covers 7 bases. The CDR3 loop spans 15 amino acids. Trimming at V came to 4 bases and at J to 3 bases, leaving 9 bases not matched to a gene. The germline V gene encodes CDR1 SGHRS and CDR2 YFSETQ. This CDR3 is CASSGGQVGEETQYF. Written as DNA, the CDR3 is TGCGCCAGCAGCGGAGGACAGGTAGGGGAAGAGACCCAGTACTTC.

The chain joins TRBV30 to TRBJ2-1, with 9 bases identical to TRBD1. CDR3 length: 14 amino acids. Trimming removed 0 bases from V and 8 bases from J; junction bases left unmatched: 5. Germline V gives CDR1 GTSNPN, CDR2 SVGIG (reference sequence). The CDR3 DNA follows: TGTGCCTGGAGTGTATTGGGACAGGGCGATGAGCAGTTCTTC. Translated, it gives CAWSVLGQGDEQFF.

CDR3 protein: CASSPLSLPSYGYTF. In DNA, the CDR3 is TGTGCCAGCAGCCCCCTGAGCCTGCCCTCCTATGGCTACACCTTC. This chain links TRBV4-2 with TRBJ1-2; unclear D gene. The CDR3 has 15 amino acids. Germline CDR1 LGHNA, CDR2 YNFKEQ. V dropped 4 bases and J dropped 4 bases, with 16 bases sitting between them.

This rearrangement joins TRBV7-9 to TRBJ1-1, with a possible D match to TRBD1 (5 bases). Germline CDR1 and CDR2: SEHNR and FQNEAQ (reference sequence). The V end was cut by 11 bases, the J end by 3 bases, with 19 bases between. This CDR3 comprises 14 residues. The CDR3 protein is CAVPVWGTYTEAFF. The CDR3 DNA is TGTGCCGTGCCGGTTTGGGGGACTTACACTGAAGCTTTCTTT.

This clone showed up just a few times. CDR3 nucleotide sequence: TGTGCCATCAGTGAAGCGGAAGAGACCCAGTACTTC. This sequence encodes CAISEAEETQYF. The chain uses TRBV10-3 and TRBJ2-5; D is perhaps TRBD2 (5 bases). V lost 3 bases and J lost 3, with 5 bases in between. The germline CDR1 and CDR2 sequences are ENHRY and SYGVKD. The CDR3 has 12 amino acids.